This T cell receptor (beta chain) was identified during a study of blood T cell repertoires in COVID-19. Study details: Collection of acute and convalescent COVID-19 samples took place in the United States, Italy and Spain. From T cells, B-cell-depleted T cells, or PBMCs came the material, which was cDNA or gDNA.

Under the authors' procedure: Counts of nucleated cells, estimated from reference gene primer amplification, were obtained. Assay used: immunoSEQ multiplex PCR; TCRdb lists only in-frame clones, some missing. V and J calls and clone size follow that table, whereas D and trimming were derived from the DNA. The data hold about 160,000 clones, with 79% observed a single time. This CDR3 is built from 15 residues. Trimming at V came to 3 bases and at J to 4 bases, leaving 4 bases not matched to a gene. Germline CDR1 and CDR2: SGHTA and FQGNSA. A Seattle source enrolled patients during active infection and followed them longitudinally.

The sequence came from a woman aged 55-75 years with COVID-19, enrolled during active disease. Source material: peripheral blood. This chain uses TRBV7-2 with TRBJ2-2, with TRBD1 identical over 8 bases. The CDR3 reads CASSFRQGRTGELFF. CDR3 nucleotide sequence: TGTGCCAGCAGCTTTCGACAGGGGCGCACCGGGGAGCTGTTTTTT.